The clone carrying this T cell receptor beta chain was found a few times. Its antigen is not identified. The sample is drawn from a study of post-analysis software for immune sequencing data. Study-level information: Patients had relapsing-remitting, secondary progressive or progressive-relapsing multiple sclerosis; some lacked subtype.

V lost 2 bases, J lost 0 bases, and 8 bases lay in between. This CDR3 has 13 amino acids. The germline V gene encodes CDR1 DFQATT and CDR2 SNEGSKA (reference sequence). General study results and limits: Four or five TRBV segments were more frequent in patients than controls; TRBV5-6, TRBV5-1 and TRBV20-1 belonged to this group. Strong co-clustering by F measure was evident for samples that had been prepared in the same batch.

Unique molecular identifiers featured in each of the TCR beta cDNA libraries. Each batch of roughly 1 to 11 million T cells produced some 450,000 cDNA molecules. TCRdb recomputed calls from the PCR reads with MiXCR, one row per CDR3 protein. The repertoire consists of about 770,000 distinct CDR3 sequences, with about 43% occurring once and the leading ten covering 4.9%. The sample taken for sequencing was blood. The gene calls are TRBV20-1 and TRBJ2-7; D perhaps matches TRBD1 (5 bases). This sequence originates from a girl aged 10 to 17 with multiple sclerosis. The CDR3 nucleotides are TGCAGTGCTAGACACAGGCGCTCCTACGAGCAGTACTTC. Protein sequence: CSARHRRSYEQYF.